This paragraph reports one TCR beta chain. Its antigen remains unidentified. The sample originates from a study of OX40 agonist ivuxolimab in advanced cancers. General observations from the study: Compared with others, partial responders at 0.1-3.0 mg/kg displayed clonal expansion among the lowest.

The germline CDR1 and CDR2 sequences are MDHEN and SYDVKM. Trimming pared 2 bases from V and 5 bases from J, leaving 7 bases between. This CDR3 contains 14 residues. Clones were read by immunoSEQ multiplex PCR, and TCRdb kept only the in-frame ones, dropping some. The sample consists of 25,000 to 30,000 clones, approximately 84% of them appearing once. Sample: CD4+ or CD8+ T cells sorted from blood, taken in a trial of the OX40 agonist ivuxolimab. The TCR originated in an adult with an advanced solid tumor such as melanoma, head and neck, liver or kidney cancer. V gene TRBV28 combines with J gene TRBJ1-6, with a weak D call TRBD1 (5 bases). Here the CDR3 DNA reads TGTGCCAGCAGTTTAAAGGGGCATAATTCACCCCTCCACTTT. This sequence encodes CASSLKGHNSPLHF.